This T cell receptor (beta chain) was identified in a study of T cell changes during pregnancy in multiple sclerosis. A word on this clone: At one end the junction does not follow the germline gene, possibly because of a read error.

Repertoires were generated with immunoSEQ multiplex PCR, while TCRdb's copy carries only in-frame clones and drops some. The sample has more than 45,000 clones, approximately 91% seen once. CDR3 length: 13 residues. Germline V gene lookup returns CDR1 SSHAT and CDR2 FNYEAQ (reference sequence). Sequenced here: CD4+ T cells from peripheral blood mononuclear cells, sampled in the second trimester of pregnancy. The J gene is TRBJ2-7, the V gene TRBV7-7; 8 bases are shared with TRBD1. The source of this sequence is a female donor with multiple sclerosis, enrolled in a pregnancy study. The CDR3 loop reads CASSRDRGGEQYF. The CDR3 DNA reads TGTGCTAGCAGCCGTGACAGGGGTGGGGAGCAGTACTTC.